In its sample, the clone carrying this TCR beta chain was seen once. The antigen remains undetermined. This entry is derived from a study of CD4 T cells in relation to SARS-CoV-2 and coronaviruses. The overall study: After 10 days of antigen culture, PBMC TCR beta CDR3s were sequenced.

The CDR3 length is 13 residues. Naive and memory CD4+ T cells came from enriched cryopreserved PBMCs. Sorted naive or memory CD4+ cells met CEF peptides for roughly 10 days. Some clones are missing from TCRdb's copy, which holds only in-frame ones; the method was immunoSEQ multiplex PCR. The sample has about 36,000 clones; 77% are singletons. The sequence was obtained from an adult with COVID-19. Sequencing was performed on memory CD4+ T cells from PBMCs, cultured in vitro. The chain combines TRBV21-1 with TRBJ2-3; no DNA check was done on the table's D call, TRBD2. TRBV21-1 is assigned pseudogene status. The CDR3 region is CASSTRGADTQYF. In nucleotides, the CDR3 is TGTGCCAGCAGCACCCGGGGAGCAGATACGCAGTATTTT.